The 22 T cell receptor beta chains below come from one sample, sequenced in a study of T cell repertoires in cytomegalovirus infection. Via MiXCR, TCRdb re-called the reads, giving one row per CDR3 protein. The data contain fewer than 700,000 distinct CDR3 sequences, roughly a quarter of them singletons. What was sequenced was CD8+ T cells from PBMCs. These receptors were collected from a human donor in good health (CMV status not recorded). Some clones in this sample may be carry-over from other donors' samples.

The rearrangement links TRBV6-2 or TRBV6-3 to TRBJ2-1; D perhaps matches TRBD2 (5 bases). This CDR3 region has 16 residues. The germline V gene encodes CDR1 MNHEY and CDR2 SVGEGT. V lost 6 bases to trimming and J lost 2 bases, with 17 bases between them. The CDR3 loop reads CASSFLRPEAYNEQFF. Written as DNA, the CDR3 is TGTGCCAGCAGCTTCCTGCGCCCGGAGGCCTACAATGAGCAGTTCTTC.

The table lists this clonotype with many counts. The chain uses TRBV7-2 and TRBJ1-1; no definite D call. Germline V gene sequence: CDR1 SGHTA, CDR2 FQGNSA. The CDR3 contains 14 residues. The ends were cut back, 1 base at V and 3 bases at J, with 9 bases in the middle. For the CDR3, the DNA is TGTGCCAGCAGCTTAGATCTCGTTTACACTGAAGCTTTCTTT. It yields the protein CASSLDLVYTEAFF.

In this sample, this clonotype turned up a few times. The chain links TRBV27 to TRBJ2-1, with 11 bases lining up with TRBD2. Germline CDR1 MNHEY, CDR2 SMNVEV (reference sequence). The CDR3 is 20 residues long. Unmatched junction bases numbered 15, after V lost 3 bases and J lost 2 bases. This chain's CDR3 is CASSFIIQTSGGFAYNEQFF. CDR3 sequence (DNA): TGTGCCAGCAGTTTCATCATTCAAACTAGCGGGGGCTTCGCCTACAATGAGCAGTTCTTC.

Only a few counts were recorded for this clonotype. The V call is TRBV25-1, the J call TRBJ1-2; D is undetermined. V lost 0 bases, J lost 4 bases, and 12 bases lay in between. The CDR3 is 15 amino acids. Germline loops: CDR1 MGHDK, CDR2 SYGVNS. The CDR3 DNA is TGTGCCAGCAGTGAATACGGCAGTATCGGCTATGGCTACACCTTC. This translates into CASSEYGSIGYGYTF.

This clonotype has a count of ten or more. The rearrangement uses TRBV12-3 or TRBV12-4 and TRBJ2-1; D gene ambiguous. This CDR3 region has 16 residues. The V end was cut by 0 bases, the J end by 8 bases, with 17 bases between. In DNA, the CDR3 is TGTGCCAGCAGTTTAGCGCTGGTCCAAAATGGGTATGAGCAGTTCTTC. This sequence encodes CASSLALVQNGYEQFF.

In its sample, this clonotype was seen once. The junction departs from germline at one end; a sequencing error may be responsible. The CDR3 here is CASSQASGTGWQKLLF. The DNA for the CDR3 is TGTGCCAGCAGCCAAGCCTCGGGGACAGGATGGCAGAAACTGCTTTTT. The V call is TRBV14, the J call TRBJ1-4, with 8 bases fitting TRBD1. CDR1 and CDR2 from the germline V gene are SGHDN and FVKESK. CDR3 length equals 16 residues.

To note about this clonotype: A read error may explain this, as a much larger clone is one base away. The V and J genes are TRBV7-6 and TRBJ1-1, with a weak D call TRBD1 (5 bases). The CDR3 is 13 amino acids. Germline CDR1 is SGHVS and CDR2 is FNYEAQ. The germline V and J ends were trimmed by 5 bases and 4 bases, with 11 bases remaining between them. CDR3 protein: CASSVDGTTEAFF. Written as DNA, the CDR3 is TGTGCCAGCAGCGTAGACGGGACCACTGAAGCTTTCTTT.

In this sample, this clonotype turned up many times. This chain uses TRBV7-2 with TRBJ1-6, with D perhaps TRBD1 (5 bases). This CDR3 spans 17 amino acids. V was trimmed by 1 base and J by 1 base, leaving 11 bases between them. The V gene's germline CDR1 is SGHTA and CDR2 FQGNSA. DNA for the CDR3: TGTGCCAGCAGCTTAGAGGGCAGGGAGTCCTATAATTCACCCCTCCACTTT. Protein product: CASSLEGRESYNSPLHF.

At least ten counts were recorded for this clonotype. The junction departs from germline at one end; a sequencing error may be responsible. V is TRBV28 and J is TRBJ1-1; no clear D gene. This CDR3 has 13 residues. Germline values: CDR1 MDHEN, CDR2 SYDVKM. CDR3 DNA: TGTGCCAGCAGCTTATTGAGGAACACTGAAGCTTTCTTT. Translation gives CASSLLRNTEAFF.

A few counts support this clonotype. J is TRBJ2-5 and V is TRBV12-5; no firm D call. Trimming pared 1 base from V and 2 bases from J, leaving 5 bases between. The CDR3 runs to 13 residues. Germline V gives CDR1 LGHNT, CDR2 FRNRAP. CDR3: CASGLGIQETQYF. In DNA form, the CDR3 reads TGTGCTAGTGGTTTGGGAATTCAAGAGACCCAGTACTTC.

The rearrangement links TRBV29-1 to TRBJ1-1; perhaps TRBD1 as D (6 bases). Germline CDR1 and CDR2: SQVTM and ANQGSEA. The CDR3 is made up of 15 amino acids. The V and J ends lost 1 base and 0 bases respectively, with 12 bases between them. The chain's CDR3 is CSVEGGQTMNTEAFF. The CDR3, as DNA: TGCAGCGTTGAAGGAGGACAGACAATGAACACTGAAGCTTTCTTT. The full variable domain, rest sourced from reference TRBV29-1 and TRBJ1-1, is SAVISQKPSRDICQRGTSLTIQCQVDSQVTMMFWYRQQPGQSLTLIATANQGSEATYESGFVIDKFPISRPNLTFSTLTVSNMSPEDSSIYLCSVEGGQTMNTEAFFGQGTRLTVV.

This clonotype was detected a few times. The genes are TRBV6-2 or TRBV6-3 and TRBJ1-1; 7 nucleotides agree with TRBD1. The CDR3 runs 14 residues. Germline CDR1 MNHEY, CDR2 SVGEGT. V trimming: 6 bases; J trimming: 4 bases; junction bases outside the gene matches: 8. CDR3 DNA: TGTGCCAGCAGCCCGACAGGGTCGGTCACTGAAGCTTTCTTT. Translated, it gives CASSPTGSVTEAFF.

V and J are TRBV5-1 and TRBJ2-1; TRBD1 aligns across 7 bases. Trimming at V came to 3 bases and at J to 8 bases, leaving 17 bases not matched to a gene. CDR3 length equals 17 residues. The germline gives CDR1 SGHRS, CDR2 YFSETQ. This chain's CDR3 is CASSSFATGEIADEQFF. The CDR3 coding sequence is TGCGCCAGCAGCTCCTTCGCCACAGGGGAAATCGCTGATGAGCAGTTCTTC. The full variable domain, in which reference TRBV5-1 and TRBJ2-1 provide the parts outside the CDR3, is KAGVTQTPRYLIKTRGQQVTLSCSPISGHRSVSWYQQTPGQGLQFLFEYFSETQRNKGNFPGRFSGRQFSNSRSEMNVSTLELGDSALYLCASSSFATGEIADEQFFGPGTRLTVL.

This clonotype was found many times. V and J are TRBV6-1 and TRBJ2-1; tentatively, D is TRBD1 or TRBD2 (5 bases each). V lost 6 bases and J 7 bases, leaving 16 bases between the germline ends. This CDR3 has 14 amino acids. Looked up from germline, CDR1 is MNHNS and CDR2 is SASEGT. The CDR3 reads CASRPSGTGNEQFF. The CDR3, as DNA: TGTGCCAGCAGACCCTCCGGGACCGGTAATGAGCAGTTCTTC.

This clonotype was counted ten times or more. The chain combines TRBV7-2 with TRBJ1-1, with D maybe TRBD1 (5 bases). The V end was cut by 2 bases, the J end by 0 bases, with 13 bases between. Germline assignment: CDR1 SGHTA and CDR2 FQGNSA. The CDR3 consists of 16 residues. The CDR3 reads CASSLSGGSMNTEAFF. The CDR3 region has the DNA TGTGCCAGCAGCTTATCCGGGGGTTCCATGAACACTGAAGCTTTCTTT.

CDR3 nucleotides: TGTGCCAGCAGTTACGTGTGGGACAGCCAAGAGACCCAGTACTTC. It translates to CASSYVWDSQETQYF. The chain has TRBV6-6 and TRBJ2-5, with TRBD1 matching over 7 bases. V lost 2 bases and J lost 1; bases outside the gene matches: 4. The V gene's germline CDR1 is MNHNY and CDR2 SVGAGI (reference sequence). This CDR3 is 15 amino acids long.

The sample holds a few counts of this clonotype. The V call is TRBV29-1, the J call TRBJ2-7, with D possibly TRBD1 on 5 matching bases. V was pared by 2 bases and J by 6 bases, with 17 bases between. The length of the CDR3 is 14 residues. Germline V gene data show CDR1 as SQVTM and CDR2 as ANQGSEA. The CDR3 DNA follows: TGCAGCGTTGAATCACAGGTGTTCCGGGCCGAGCAGTACGTC. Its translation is CSVESQVFRAEQYV.

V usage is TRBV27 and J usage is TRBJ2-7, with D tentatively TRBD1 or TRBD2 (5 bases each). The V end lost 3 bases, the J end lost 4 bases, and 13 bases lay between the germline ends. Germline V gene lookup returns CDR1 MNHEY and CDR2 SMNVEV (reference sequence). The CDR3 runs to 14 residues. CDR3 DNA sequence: TGTGCCAGCAGTTTTGGGGACGGGTTTTACGAGCAGTACTTC. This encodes CASSFGDGFYEQYF.

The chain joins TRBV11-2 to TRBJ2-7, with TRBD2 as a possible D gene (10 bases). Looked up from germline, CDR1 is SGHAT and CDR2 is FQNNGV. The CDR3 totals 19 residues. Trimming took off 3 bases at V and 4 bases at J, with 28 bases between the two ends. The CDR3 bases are TGTGCCAGCAGCTTGGGGACAGGGTTAGCGGGGGGTCCCCCTTACGAGCAGTACGTC. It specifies CASSLGTGLAGGPPYEQYV.

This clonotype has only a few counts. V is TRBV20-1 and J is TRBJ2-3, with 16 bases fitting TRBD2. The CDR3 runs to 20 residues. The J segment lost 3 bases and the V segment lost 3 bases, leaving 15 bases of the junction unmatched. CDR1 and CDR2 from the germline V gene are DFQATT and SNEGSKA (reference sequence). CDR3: CSASPSGTSGGAFETDTQYF. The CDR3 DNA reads TGCAGTGCTAGTCCGTCCGGGACTAGCGGGGGGGCCTTCGAGACAGATACGCAGTATTTT.

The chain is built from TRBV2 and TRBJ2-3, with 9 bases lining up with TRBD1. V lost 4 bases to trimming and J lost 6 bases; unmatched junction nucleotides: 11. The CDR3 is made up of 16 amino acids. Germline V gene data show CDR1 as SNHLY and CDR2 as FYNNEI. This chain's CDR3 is CASSGILQGAGDTQYF. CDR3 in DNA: TGTGCCAGCAGTGGAATCCTACAGGGGGCAGGGGATACGCAGTATTTT.

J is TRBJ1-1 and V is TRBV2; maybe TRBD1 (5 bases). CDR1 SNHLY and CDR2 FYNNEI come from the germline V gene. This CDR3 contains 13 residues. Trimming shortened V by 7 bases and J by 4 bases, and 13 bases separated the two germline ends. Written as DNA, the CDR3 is TGTGCCAGCATCGGCCAGGGAGGCACTGAAGCTTTCTTT. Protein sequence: CASIGQGGTEAFF.